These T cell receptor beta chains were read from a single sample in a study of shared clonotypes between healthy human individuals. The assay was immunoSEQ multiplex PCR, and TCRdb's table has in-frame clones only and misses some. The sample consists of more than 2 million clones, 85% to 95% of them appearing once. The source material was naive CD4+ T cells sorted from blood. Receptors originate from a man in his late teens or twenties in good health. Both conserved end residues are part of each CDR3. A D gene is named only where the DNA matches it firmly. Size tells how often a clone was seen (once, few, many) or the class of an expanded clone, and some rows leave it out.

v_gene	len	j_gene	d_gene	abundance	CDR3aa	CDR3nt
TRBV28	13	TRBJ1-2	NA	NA	CASSPGTTSGYTF	TGTGCCAGCAGCCCCGGGACAACGTCTGGCTACACCTTC
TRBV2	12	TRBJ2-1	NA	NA	CASSIALDEQFF	TGTGCCAGCAGTATAGCGTTGGATGAGCAGTTCTTC
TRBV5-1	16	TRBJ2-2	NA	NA	CASSLDGGPRPGELFF	TGCGCCAGCAGCTTGGATGGGGGGCCGAGACCCGGGGAGCTGTTTTTT
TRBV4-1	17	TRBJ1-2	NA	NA	CASSQGDGQPTNYGYTF	TGCGCCAGCAGCCAAGGTGATGGACAGCCGACCAACTATGGCTACACCTTC
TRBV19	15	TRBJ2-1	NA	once	CASSIGGFFYNEQFF	TGTGCCAGTAGTATCGGCGGGTTTTTTTACAATGAGCAGTTCTTC
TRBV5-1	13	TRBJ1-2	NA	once	CASSQAGGYGYTF	TGCGCCAGCAGTCAAGCGGGGGGTTATGGCTACACCTTC
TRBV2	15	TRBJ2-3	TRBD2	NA	CASSAASGGEHTQYF	TGTGCCAGCAGTGCGGCTAGCGGGGGGGAACATACGCAGTATTTT
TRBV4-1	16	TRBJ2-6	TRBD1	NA	CASSRPRGPGANVLTF	TGCGCCAGCAGCCGGCCCAGGGGGCCTGGGGCCAACGTCCTGACTTTC
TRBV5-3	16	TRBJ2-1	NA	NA	CARSPYRDRSYNEQFF	TGTGCCAGAAGCCCCTACCGGGACCGAAGCTACAATGAGCAGTTCTTC
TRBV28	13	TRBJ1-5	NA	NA	CASSLTGRQPQHF	TGTGCCAGCAGTTTAACCGGGAGACAGCCCCAGCATTTT
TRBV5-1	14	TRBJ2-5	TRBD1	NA	CASSRDSLQETQYF	TGCGCCAGCAGCCGGGACAGTCTCCAAGAGACCCAGTACTTC
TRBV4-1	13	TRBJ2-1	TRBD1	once	CASSLDRVNEQFF	TGCGCCAGCAGCCTAGACAGGGTCAATGAGCAGTTCTTC
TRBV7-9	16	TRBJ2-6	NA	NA	CASSPPRHSGANVLTF	TGTGCCAGCAGTCCCCCCCGCCATTCTGGGGCCAACGTCCTGACTTTC
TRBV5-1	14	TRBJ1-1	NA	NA	CASSSGPSNTEAFF	TGCGCCAGCAGCTCAGGGCCATCGAACACTGAAGCTTTCTTT
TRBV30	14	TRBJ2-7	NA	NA	CAWSLEGANREQYF	TGTGCCTGGAGCTTAGAAGGGGCTAATCGGGAGCAGTACTTC
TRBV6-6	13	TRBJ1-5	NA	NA	CATILVSGQPQHF	TGTGCCACCATCCTTGTTTCAGGCCAGCCCCAGCATTTT
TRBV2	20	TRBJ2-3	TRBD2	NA	CASSVPGLAGEVLSTDTQYF	TGTGCCAGCAGTGTGCCGGGACTAGCGGGGGAAGTCCTAAGCACAGATACGCAGTATTTT
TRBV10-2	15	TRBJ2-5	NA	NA	CASSEFGVAGETQYF	TGCGCCAGCAGTGAGTTCGGGGTAGCCGGAGAGACCCAGTACTTC
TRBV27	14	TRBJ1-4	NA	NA	CAFEEGNTNEKLFF	TGTGCCTTCGAGGAAGGGAACACTAATGAAAAACTGTTTTTT
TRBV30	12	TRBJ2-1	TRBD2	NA	CAWSVLAREQFF	TGTGCCTGGAGTGTACTAGCGCGTGAGCAGTTCTTC
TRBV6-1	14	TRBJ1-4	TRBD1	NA	CASSRDRGHEKLFF	TGTGCCAGCAGCAGGGACAGGGGGCATGAAAAACTGTTTTTT
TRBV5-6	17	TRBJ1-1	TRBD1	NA	CASSLGGHRDRVTEAFF	TGTGCCAGCAGCTTGGGAGGTCACCGGGACAGGGTCACTGAAGCTTTCTTT
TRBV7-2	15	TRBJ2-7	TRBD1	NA	CASSLGDRGPYEQYF	TGTGCCAGCAGCTTAGGCGACAGGGGGCCATACGAGCAGTACTTC
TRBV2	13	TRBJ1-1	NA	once	CASSSDSRAEAFF	TGTGCCAGCAGTTCGGACTCGAGGGCAGAAGCTTTCTTT
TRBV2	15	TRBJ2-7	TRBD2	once	CASSRLAGGRYEQYF	TGTGCCAGCAGTCGCCTAGCGGGAGGACGCTACGAGCAGTACTTC
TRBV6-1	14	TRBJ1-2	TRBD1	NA	CASSQGQGSSGYTF	TGTGCCAGCAGCCAGGGACAGGGCTCTTCTGGCTACACCTTC
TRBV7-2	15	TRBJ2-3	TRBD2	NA	CASSLGLAGGDTQYF	TGTGCCAGCAGCTTGGGACTAGCGGGGGGAGATACGCAGTATTTT
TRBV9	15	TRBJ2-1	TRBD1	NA	CASSAGTGTYNEQFF	TGTGCCAGCAGCGCCGGGACAGGGACCTACAATGAGCAGTTCTTC
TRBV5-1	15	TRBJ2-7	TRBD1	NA	CASSLEGQGIYEQYF	TGCGCCAGCAGCTTGGAGGGACAGGGGATCTACGAGCAGTACTTC
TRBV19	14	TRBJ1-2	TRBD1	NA	CASSTRQGYYGYTF	TGTGCCAGTAGCACGCGACAGGGGTACTATGGCTACACCTTC
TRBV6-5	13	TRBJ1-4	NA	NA	CASRPRTAEKLFF	TGTGCCAGCAGACCCAGGACAGCGGAAAAACTGTTTTTT
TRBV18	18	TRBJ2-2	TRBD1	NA	CASSPTLTGTGKAGELFF	TGTGCCAGCTCACCAACGCTGACCGGGACAGGCAAAGCCGGGGAGCTGTTTTTT
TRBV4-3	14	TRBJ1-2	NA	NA	CASSQDMANYGYTF	TGCGCCAGCAGCCAAGATATGGCTAACTATGGCTACACCTTC
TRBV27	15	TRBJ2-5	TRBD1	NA	CASSFLPPQGLTQYF	TGTGCCAGCAGTTTTCTCCCTCCACAGGGGCTAACCCAGTACTTC
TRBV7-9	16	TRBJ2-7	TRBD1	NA	CASSLGTGTGLYEQYF	TGTGCCAGCAGCTTAGGGACCGGGACAGGCCTCTACGAGCAGTACTTC
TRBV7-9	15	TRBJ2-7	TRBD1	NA	CASSRTGTGSYEQYF	TGTGCCAGCAGCAGAACCGGGACAGGCTCCTACGAGCAGTACTTC
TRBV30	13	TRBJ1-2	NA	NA	CASSNLGFYGYTF	TGTGCCAGCTCAAATCTGGGGTTCTATGGCTACACCTTC
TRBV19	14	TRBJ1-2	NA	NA	CASSPAALNYGYTF	TGTGCCAGTAGTCCGGCAGCGCTTAACTATGGCTACACCTTC
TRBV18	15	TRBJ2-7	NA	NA	CASSSSPALVGEQYF	TGTGCCAGCTCATCAAGTCCGGCCCTGGTCGGCGAGCAGTACTTC
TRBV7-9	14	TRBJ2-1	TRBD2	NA	CASRILAGVYEQFF	TGTGCCAGCAGAATCCTAGCGGGAGTCTATGAGCAGTTCTTC
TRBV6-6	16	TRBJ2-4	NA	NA	CASSPLQGGAKNIQYF	TGTGCCAGCAGTCCCCTCCAGGGGGGAGCCAAAAACATTCAGTACTTC
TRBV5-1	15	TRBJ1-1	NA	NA	CASSYSPDRNTEAFF	TGCGCCAGCAGCTATTCCCCGGACAGGAACACTGAAGCTTTCTTT
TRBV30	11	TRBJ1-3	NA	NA	CAWTSGNTIYF	TGTGCCTGGACTAGCGGAAACACCATATATTTT
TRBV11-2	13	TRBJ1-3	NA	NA	CASTIHRGNTIYF	TGTGCCAGCACCATTCACAGGGGAAACACCATATATTTT
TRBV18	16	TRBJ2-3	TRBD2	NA	CASSPTSGGGTDTQYF	TGTGCCAGCTCACCAACGAGCGGGGGGGGCACAGATACGCAGTATTTT
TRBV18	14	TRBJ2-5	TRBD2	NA	CASSPFGGQETQYF	TGTGCCAGCTCACCATTCGGGGGGCAAGAGACCCAGTACTTC
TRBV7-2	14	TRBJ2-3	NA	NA	CASSFAGSTDTQYF	TGTGCCAGCAGCTTCGCGGGAAGCACAGATACGCAGTATTTT
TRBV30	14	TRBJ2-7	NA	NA	CAWSVRTTFIEQYF	TGTGCCTGGAGTGTACGGACTACTTTTATCGAGCAGTACTTC
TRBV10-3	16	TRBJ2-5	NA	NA	CATEPQNRGNQETQYF	TGTGCCACCGAACCCCAGAATAGGGGGAACCAAGAGACCCAGTACTTC
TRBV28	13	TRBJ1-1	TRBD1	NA	CASIVQGASEAFF	TGTGCCAGCATAGTACAGGGGGCATCCGAAGCTTTCTTT
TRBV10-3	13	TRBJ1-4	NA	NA	CAIRREMNEKLFF	TGTGCCATCAGGAGGGAGATGAATGAAAAACTGTTTTTT
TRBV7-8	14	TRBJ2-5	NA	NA	CASSVPKTSETQYF	TGTGCCAGCAGCGTACCTAAGACTTCAGAGACCCAGTACTTC
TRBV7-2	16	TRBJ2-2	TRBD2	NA	CASSFFSGANTGELFF	TGTGCCAGCAGCTTTTTTAGCGGGGCGAACACCGGGGAGCTGTTTTTT